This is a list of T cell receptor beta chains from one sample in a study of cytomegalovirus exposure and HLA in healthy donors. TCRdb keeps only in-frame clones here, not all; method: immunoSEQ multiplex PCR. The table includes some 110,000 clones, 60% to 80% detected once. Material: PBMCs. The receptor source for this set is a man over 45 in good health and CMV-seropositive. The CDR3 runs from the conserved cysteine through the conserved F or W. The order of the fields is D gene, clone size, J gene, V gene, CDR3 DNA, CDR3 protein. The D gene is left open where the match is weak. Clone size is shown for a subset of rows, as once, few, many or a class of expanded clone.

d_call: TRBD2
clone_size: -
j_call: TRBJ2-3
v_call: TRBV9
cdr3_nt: TGTGCCAGCGGAGGGACTAGCGCCACAGATACGCAGTATTTT
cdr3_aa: CASGGTSATDTQYF

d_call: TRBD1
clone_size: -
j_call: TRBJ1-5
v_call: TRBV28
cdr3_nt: TGTGCCAGCAGCCCGACAGGGGAGAGCAATCAGCCCCAGCATTTT
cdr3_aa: CASSPTGESNQPQHF

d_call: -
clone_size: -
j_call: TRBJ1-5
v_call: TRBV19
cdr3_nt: TGTGCCAGTAGTATAGAATATCGAAACTATCAGCCCCAGCATTTT
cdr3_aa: CASSIEYRNYQPQHF

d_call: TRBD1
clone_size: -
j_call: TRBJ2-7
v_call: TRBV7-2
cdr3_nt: TGTGCCAGCAGCTTGACGGGACAGGCTTTTTACGAGCAGTACTTC
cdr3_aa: CASSLTGQAFYEQYF

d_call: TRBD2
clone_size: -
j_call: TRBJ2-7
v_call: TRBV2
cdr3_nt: TGTGCCAGCAGTGCCACTAGCGGGATCGGTGAGCAGTACTTC
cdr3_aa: CASSATSGIGEQYF

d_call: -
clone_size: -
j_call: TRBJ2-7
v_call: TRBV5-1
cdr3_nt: TGCGCCAGCAGCCTAGACCCTAGCTCCTACGAGCAGTACTTC
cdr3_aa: CASSLDPSSYEQYF

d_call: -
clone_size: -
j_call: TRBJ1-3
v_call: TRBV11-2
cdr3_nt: TGTGCCAGCAGCTCCTTATTTCCTGGAAACACCATATATTTT
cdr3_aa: CASSSLFPGNTIYF

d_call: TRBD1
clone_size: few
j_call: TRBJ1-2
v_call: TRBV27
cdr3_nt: TGTGCCAGCAGTTTTTTAAGAGACAGGGAAAGTGCTGGCTACACCTTC
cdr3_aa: CASSFLRDRESAGYTF

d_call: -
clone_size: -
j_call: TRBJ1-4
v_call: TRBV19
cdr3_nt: TGTGCCAGCGGGAGGACAGCAACTGCAACTAATGAAAAACTGTTTTTT
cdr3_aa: CASGRTATATNEKLFF

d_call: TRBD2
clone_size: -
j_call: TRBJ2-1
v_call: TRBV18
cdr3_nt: TGTGCCAGCTCACCATTTGGGAGCGGGAGCTCCTACAATGAGCAGTTCTTC
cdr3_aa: CASSPFGSGSSYNEQFF

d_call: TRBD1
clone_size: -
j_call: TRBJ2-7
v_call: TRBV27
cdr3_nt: TGTGCCAGCGGCCCGGGACAGGGAGGCTACGAGCAGTACTTC
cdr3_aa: CASGPGQGGYEQYF

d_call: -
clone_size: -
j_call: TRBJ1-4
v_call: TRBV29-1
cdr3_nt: TGCAGCGTTGGGGCAGGCTCTAATGAAAAACTGTTTTTT
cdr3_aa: CSVGAGSNEKLFF

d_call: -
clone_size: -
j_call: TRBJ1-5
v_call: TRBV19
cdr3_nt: TGTGCCAGTACCCAGGGAGGCCGGCCCCAGCATTTT
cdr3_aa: CASTQGGRPQHF

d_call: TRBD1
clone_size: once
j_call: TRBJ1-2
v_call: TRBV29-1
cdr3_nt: TGCAGCGTGGGACAGGCTAACTATGGCTACACCTTC
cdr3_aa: CSVGQANYGYTF

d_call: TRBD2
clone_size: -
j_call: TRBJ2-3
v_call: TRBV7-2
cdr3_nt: TGTGCCAGCAGCTTCAGCGGGGGGCGGGGGCCAGATACGCAGTATTTT
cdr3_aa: CASSFSGGRGPDTQYF

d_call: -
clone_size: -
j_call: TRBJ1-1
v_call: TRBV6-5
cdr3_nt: TGTGCCAGCAGTTACGGCCGTGGCACTGAAGCTTTCTTT
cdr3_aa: CASSYGRGTEAFF

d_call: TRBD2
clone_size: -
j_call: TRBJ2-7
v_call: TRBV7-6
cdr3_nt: TGTGCCAGCAGCGGGGGGGAGGCCCTCTACGAGCAGTACTTC
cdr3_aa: CASSGGEALYEQYF

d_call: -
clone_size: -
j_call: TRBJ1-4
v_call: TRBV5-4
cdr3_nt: TGTGCCAGCAGCCCCTCCGACAGGGAAAAACTGTTTTTT
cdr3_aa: CASSPSDREKLFF

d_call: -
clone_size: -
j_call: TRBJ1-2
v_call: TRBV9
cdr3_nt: TGTGCCAGCAGCTTCACCAGGGAACTGAGTGGCTACACCTTC
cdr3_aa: CASSFTRELSGYTF

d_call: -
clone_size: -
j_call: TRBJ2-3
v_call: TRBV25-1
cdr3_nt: TGTGCCTCGGTACTAGCAGGCACAGATACGCAGTATTTT
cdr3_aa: CASVLAGTDTQYF

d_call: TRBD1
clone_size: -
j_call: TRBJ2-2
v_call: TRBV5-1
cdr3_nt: TGCGCCAGCAGCACGGGACAGGGGAAACAAGGCACCGGGGAGCTGTTTTTT
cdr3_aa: CASSTGQGKQGTGELFF

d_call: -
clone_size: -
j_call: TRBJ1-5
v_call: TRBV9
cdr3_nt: TGTGCCAGCAGTAATAGCAATCAGCCCCAGCATTTT
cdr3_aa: CASSNSNQPQHF

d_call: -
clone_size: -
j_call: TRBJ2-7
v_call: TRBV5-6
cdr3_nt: TGTGCCAGCAGCTTGTACAACCAAGACTACGAGCAGTACTTC
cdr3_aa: CASSLYNQDYEQYF

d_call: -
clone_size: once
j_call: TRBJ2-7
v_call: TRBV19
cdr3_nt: TGTGCCAGTAGTATAAGGGAGCGGGTTCCCTACGAGCAGTACTTC
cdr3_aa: CASSIRERVPYEQYF

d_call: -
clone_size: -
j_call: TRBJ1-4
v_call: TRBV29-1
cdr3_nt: TGCAGCGTTGTAATGGGGCGAAGAGAGTTTTTT
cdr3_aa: CSVVMGRREFF

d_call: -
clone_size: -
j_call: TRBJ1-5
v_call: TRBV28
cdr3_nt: TGTGCCAGCAGGTCCTCCGGGGGTCAGCCCCAGCATTTT
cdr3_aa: CASRSSGGQPQHF

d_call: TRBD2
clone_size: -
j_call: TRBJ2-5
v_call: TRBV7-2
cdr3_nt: TGTGCCAGCAGCCCGAGTGGGCTAGCGGGGGGCCGGAAAGAGACCCAGTACTTC
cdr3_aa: CASSPSGLAGGRKETQYF

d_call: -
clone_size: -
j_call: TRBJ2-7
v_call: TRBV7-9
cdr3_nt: TGTGCCAGCAGCTTAGAAGAGAGGAGGCAGTACTTC
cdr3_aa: CASSLEERRQYF

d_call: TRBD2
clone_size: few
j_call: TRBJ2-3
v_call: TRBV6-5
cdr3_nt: TGTGCCAGCAGTTACGGGGCGGGGGGGGCGACAGATACGCAGTATTTT
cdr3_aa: CASSYGAGGATDTQYF

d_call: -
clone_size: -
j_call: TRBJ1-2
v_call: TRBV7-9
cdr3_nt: TGTGCCAGCAGCTTGGGGAGGGGCACCTTC
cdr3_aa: CASSLGRGTF

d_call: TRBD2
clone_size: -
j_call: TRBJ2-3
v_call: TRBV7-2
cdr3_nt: TGTGCCAGCAGCTTAGAAATGGCGGGAGGGCCGTCAGGAGATACGCAGTATTTT
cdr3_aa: CASSLEMAGGPSGDTQYF

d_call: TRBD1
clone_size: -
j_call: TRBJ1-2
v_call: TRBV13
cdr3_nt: TGTGCCAGCCGAGGGGACAGCCAGCTGGGTGGCTACACCTTC
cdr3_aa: CASRGDSQLGGYTF

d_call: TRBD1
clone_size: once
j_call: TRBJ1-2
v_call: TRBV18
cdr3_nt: TGTGCCAGCCGAAGGACAGGGGAAGGCGGCTACACCTTC
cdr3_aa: CASRRTGEGGYTF

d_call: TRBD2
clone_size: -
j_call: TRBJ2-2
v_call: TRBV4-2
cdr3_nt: TGTGCCAGCAGCTCGCCGGGAGGGGGTGCAAACACCGGGGAGCTGTTTTTT
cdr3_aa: CASSSPGGGANTGELFF

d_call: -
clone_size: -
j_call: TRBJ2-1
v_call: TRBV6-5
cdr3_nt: TGTGCCAGCAAAACAGGGTTTGCCTACAATGAGCAGTTCTTC
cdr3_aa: CASKTGFAYNEQFF

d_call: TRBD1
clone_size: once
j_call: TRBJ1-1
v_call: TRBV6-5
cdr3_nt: TGTGCCAGCAGAGACAGGGGGAACACTGAAGCTTTCTTT
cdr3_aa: CASRDRGNTEAFF

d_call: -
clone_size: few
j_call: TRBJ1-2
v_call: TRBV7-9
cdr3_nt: TGTTCCAGCAGCCCGACAGCTCGGGGCTACACCTTC
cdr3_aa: CSSSPTARGYTF

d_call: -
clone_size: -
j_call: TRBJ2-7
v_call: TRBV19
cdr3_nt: TGTGCCAGTAGTATAGGTCGAGGGGGAACCTACGAGCAGTACTTC
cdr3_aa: CASSIGRGGTYEQYF

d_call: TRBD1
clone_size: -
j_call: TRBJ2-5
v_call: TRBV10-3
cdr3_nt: TGTGCCATCAGCGGACAGGCACGAGAGACCCAGTACTTC
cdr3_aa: CAISGQARETQYF

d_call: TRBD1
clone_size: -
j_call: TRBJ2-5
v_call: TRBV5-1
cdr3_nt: TGCGCCAGCAGCTTGTTTCCAGGGGGCGAAGAGACCCAGTACTTC
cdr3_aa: CASSLFPGGEETQYF

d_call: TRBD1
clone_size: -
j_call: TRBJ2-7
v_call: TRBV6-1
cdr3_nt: TGTGCCAGCAGTTCCCGAGGGGCAGGGGGAAGCGAGCAGTACTTC
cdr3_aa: CASSSRGAGGSEQYF

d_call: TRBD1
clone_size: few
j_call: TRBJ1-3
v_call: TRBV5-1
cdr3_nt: TGCGCCAGCAGGGGACAGGGATTATTTGGAAACACCATATATTTT
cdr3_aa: CASRGQGLFGNTIYF

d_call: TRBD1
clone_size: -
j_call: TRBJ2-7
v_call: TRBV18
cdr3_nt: TGTGCCAGCTCACCGCCGGGACAGGGGGCGTACGAGCAGTACTTC
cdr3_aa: CASSPPGQGAYEQYF

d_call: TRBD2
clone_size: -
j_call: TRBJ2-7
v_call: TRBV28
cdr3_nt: TGTGCCAGCAGTCCCCCGAGGCCAGCGGGGACCTACGAGCAGTACTTC
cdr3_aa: CASSPPRPAGTYEQYF

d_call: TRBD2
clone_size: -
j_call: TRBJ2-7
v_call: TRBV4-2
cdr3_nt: TGTGCCAGCAGTCTTGGGACTAGCGGGACTGACGAGCAGTACTTC
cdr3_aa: CASSLGTSGTDEQYF

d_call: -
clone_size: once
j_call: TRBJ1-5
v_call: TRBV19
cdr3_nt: TGTGCCAGTAGCCTCGGACAGAATAGCAATCAGCCCCAGCATTTT
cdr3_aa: CASSLGQNSNQPQHF

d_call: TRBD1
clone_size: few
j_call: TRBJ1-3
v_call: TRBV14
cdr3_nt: TGTGCCAGCATGTCCGGACAGGGCACCCACTCTGGAAACACCATATATTTT
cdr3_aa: CASMSGQGTHSGNTIYF

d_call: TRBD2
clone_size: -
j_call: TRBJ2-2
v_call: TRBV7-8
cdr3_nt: TGTGCCAGCAGCTTTACAACTAGCGGGGGTGCCCCGATCGGGGAGCTGTTTTTT
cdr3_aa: CASSFTTSGGAPIGELFF

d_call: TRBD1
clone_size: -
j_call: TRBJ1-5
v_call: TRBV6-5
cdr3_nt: TGTGCCAGCAGACCGGACAGGGGACCCAATCAGCCCCAGCATTTT
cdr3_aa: CASRPDRGPNQPQHF

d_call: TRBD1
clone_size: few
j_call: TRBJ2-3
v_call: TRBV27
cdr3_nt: TGTGCCAGCAGTTTATTGATGGGGACAGGCTCCACAGATACGCAGTATTTT
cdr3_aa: CASSLLMGTGSTDTQYF

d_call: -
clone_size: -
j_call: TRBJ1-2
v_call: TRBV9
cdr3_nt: TGTGCCAGCAGCTCCTCGAAAGGGGGTAACTATGGCTACACCTTC
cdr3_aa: CASSSSKGGNYGYTF

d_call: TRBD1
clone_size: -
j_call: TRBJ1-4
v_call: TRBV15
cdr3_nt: TGTGCCACCAGCAGAGGCCTGCAGGGGGCCGATGAAAAACTGTTTTTT
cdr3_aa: CATSRGLQGADEKLFF

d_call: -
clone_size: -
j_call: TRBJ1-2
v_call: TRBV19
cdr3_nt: TGTGCCGCTATGGGACAAGACTATGGCTACACCTTC
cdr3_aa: CAAMGQDYGYTF

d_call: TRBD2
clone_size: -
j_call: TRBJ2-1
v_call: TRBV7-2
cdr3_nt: TGTGCCAGCAGCCTTAGCGGGGGGACTTCCAATGAGCAGTTCTTC
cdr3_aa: CASSLSGGTSNEQFF

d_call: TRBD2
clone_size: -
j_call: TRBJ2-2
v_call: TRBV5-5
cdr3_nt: TGTGCCAGCAGTCGCACACCGAGACTAGCGGAAACCGGGGAGCTGTTTTTT
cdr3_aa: CASSRTPRLAETGELFF

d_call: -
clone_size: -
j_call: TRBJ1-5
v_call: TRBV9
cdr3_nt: TGTGCCAGCAGCGTATCCGGGGAACATCAGCCCCAGCATTTT
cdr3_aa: CASSVSGEHQPQHF

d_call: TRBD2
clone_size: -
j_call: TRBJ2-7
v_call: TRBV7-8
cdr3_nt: TGTGCCAGCAGCTTCGGACTAGCGGGGGGGGGTTACGAGCAGTACTTC
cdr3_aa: CASSFGLAGGGYEQYF

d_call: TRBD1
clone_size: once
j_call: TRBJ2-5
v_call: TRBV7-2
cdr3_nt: TGTGCCAGCAGCGCACAGGGGCTGCAAGAGACCCAGTACTTC
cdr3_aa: CASSAQGLQETQYF

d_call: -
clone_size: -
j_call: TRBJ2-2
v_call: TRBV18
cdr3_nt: TGTGCCAGCTCACTCCCGTACGCGGACACCGGGGAGCTGTTTTTT
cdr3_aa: CASSLPYADTGELFF